This T cell receptor beta chain originates from a study of T cell changes during pregnancy in multiple sclerosis (dated by TCRdb to the late 2010s). For the wider study: The study examined how the T cell repertoire changed over the course of pregnancy in women with multiple sclerosis.

In the germline V gene, CDR1 corresponds to MRHNA and CDR2 to SNTAGT. The CDR3, cysteine through phenylalanine, is 14 amino acids long. The sequence is cut down to CDR3 DNA, 42 bases in frame from base 1. Here V drops 3 bases and J drops 8 bases, and the junction holds 4 bases not matched to any gene. The library was generated by the immunoSEQ multiplex PCR assay. TCRdb took this table from immuneACCESS and kept in-frame rearrangements with V and J called. Such tables lack part of the clones; where checked against another copy, unresolved V genes explain under half of the gap, and the rest is unexplained. Here the sample has 40,000 to 55,000 clones; about 91% occur a single time. 9% of the sample goes to the ten largest clones. Details on this clone: It has no known antigen specificity. No base quality values were provided; no much bigger clone lies one nucleotide off.

The sequence links TRBV6-4 to TRBJ2-1; 10 middle bases align to TRBD2. Here the sequenced sample was CD8+ T cells from peripheral blood mononuclear cells, taken after pregnancy. This sequence was found in a female donor with multiple sclerosis, enrolled in a pregnancy study. For the CDR3, the sequence is CASSELAGRDEQFF. The sequenced DNA: TGTGCCAGCAGTGAACTAGCGGGACGGGATGAGCAGTTCTTC.